This T cell receptor (beta chain) is from a study of control samples from healthy donors and cancer patients (dated by TCRdb to about 2020). The library was produced with the immunoSEQ multiplex PCR assay. TCRdb holds this immuneACCESS table with in-frame rearrangements only. Some clones are missing; in checked studies, unresolved V genes explain under half, and the rest has no known cause. The sample records some 70,000 clones, 83% of which are singletons. Roughly 14% of the sample is in the top ten clones. V is cut back by 7 bases and J by 4 bases, with 6 bases in the junction unmatched. CDR1 is given as SNHLY and CDR2 as FYNNEI, both from the germline V gene. From the cysteine up to the phenylalanine, the CDR3 has a length of 14 residues. Of the read, only the CDR3 DNA is kept; its 42 bases are in frame from base 1. Details on this clone: This clone's antigen is unknown. Base-call qualities are not available, and no considerably larger clone is one nucleotide away.

The sequence was obtained from a man aged 55 to 70 in good health. The chain employs TRBV2 and TRBJ1-4; a stretch of 7 junction bases matches TRBD1. The source material was blood. The bases are TGTGCCAGCAAACAGGGGAATGGTAATGAAAAACTGTTTTTT. This encodes CASKQGNGNEKLFF.